This T cell receptor (beta chain) was identified during a study of blood T cell repertoires in COVID-19. Study overall: There were acute and convalescent COVID-19 samples, and they came from the United States, Italy and Spain. The cDNA or gDNA used as material had been derived from T cells, B-cell-depleted T cells, or PBMCs.

Original methodology: Reference gene primer amplification gave estimated nucleated cell counts. Assay: immunoSEQ multiplex PCR; the TCRdb copy retains only in-frame clones and omits some. The V and J calls and clone size were taken over from that table, and D and trimming were inferred from the DNA. The sample comprises approximately 130,000 clones, roughly 89% of which are singletons, and approximately 2% rests with the top ten. The V and J ends lost 7 bases and 2 bases respectively, with 13 bases between them. Germline V gene sequence: CDR1 SQVTM, CDR2 ANQGSEA. The length of the CDR3 is 13 residues.

The receptor comes from a woman in her 50s with acute or convalescent COVID-19. V usage is TRBV29-1 and J usage is TRBJ2-3, with D possibly being TRBD1 (7 bases). Sequenced material: peripheral blood. The chain's CDR3 is CSAGGGSTDTQYF. The CDR3 bases are TGCAGCGCCGGAGGGGGCTCCACAGATACGCAGTATTTT.